This T cell receptor beta chain is drawn from a study of OX40 agonist ivuxolimab in advanced cancers. Regarding the study in general: Ivuxolimab was a fully human IgG2 agonistic monoclonal antibody targeting the costimulatory receptor OX40 (CD134). The monotherapy dose-escalation portion (N of about 50 patients) of the phase I ivuxolimab trial is reported in the paper. Peripheral TCRbeta sequencing aimed to test whether ivuxolimab altered TCR sequence diversity and caused clonal T-cell expansion. In the dose-escalation cohort, around four fifths of patients were male, and the mean age was about 55 years, with a range of roughly 20 to 85. Prior anti-PD-1, anti-PD-L1 or anti-CTLA-4 therapy was permitted, and approximately 42% of dose-escalation patients had received checkpoint inhibitors. Partial responses occurred in three dose-escalation patients, of whom one had hepatocellular carcinoma and two had cutaneous melanoma. Of the roughly 52 patients in dose escalation, about 20 had hepatocellular carcinoma, some 15 had melanoma, 9 had renal cell carcinoma and 9 had head and neck cancer. Intravenous ivuxolimab was administered to patients every 2 weeks at six dose levels: 0.01, 0.1, 0.3, 1.5, 3 and 10 mg/kg.

To sequence the TCRbeta CDR3 region, genomic DNA was isolated from the sorted cells. The immunoSEQ Assay was used to sequence the TCRbeta CDR3 regions. TCRdb mirrors the immuneACCESS table, restricted to in-frame sequences. Some clones are absent from its copies; in checked studies, under half trace to an unresolved V gene, and the reason for the others is unknown. The table for this sample lists around 51,000 clones; around nine tenths of them were counted only once. The ten top clones hold approximately 10% of the sample. What the research found in general, with its limitations: Partial responders in the 0.1-3.0 mg/kg groups had among the lowest normalized peripheral clonal expansion, especially among CD8+ T cells. After ivuxolimab, CD8+ T cells had more expanded clones than CD4+ T cells on average. Antigen specificity was not determined for the clonally expanded peripheral T cells. At doses of 0.1 to 3.0 mg/kg, clonal expansion of both CD4+ and CD8+ T cells in blood was seen between baseline and week 6. Low levels of normalized T-cell clonal expansion were also seen in some patients who did not respond.

The germline V gene supplies CDR1 SGHTS and CDR2 YDEGEE. There are 15 amino acids in the CDR3, from cysteine to phenylalanine inclusive. Only the CDR3 part of the read is kept: 45 bases, read in frame from the first base. Relative to germline, V is 0 bases shorter and J is 6 bases shorter, with 15 bases between their ends. Patients with a history of autoimmune disease or receiving systemic immunosuppression were excluded from the trial. In every dose cohort, peripheral blood was drawn for TCR sequencing at baseline, cycle 4 day 1, and cycle 7 day 1. Samples were obtained from an open-label, multicenter, first-in-human phase I dose-escalation trial of ivuxolimab. Adults with locally advanced or metastatic head and neck squamous cell, hepatocellular, melanoma or renal cell carcinoma were enrolled in the trial. Before TCR sequencing, CD4+ T cells and CD8+ T cells from peripheral blood were sorted into separate populations.

As for this clone: The clone's antigen remains unknown. The input lacks base qualities; no much larger clone sits a single base away.

The sequence came from an adult with an advanced solid tumor such as melanoma, head and neck, liver or kidney cancer. Sequencing used CD4+ or CD8+ T cells sorted from blood, obtained in a trial of the OX40 agonist ivuxolimab. The chain joins TRBV5-8 to TRBJ1-2; the D gene cannot be named for sure. The DNA sequence is given as TGTGCCAGCAGCTTGGCGACGTCCTCCTGGGATGGCTACACCTTC. The encoded protein is CASSLATSSWDGYTF.